This T cell receptor beta chain was captured in a study of long-term antiretroviral therapy in people with HIV. Study-wide results and limits: For ART adherence, viral resistance and therapy changes, no data were available.

immunoSEQ v3.0 was run at survey level. TCRdb keeps only in-frame clones here, not all; method: immunoSEQ multiplex PCR. The data contain 25,000 to 30,000 clones, over 75% of them singletons. Details on this clone: Its target is not known.

Here the sequenced sample was unsorted PBMCs, taken about 5.5 years after starting antiretroviral therapy. The sequence was collected from a woman aged 40 to 49 with HIV.

The CDR3 DNA follows: TGTGCCAGCAGCCCCGGGACGTCTGGAAACACCATATATTTT. Translation gives CASSPGTSGNTIYF. This sequence joins TRBV7-2 and TRBJ1-3, with a tentative D call TRBD1 (5 bases). CDR1 is SGHTA and CDR2 is FQGNSA in the germline V gene. The V and J ends lost 5 bases and 1 base respectively, with 9 bases between them. The CDR3 length is 14 residues.